This T cell receptor (beta chain) was identified during a study of beta chain features in type 1 diabetes (dated by TCRdb to between 2017 and 2018). General notes on the study: No differences in mean age, gender distribution, total cell number or subset yield were found between patients and healthy donors. Across all samples, about 110 million sorted cells were examined, and cell number per subset correlated strongly with RNA yield. The study compared TCRB repertoires of sorted circulating CD4+ T cell subsets between recently diagnosed type 1 diabetes patients and matched healthy donors. Regulatory and stem cell-like memory subsets were isolated from only 8 patients and about eight healthy donors, whereas naive and central memory subsets came from all 28 donors. The investigation overall reported the following: HLA sub-analyses involved small numbers of individuals, so any influence of HLA type on TCRB rearrangement remained unresolved. Shorter templates might be favored by PCR, yet because patient and control samples were amplified and corrected together, any such skew would affect both groups equally. Type 1 diabetes patients showed a moderate but significant shortening of TCRB CDR3 length in all four CD4+ subsets. Because cDNA was sequenced instead of genomic DNA, highly expressing activated cells could be over-represented, though the groups showed no difference in activation or CD3 levels. Naive, central memory and regulatory TCRB repertoires appeared more similar among patients than among healthy donors. At VDJ recombination sites, type 1 diabetes patients had fewer insertions and more deleted nucleotides, which implies abnormalities in thymic rearrangement.

The junction shows trimming of 3 bases on V and 1 base on J, plus 13 bases between the germline ends. The CDR3 spans 15 residues, from the cysteine through the phenylalanine. The read is trimmed to its CDR3 DNA, 45 bases read in frame from base 1. From a lookup of the germline V gene, CDR1 and CDR2 are SGHRS and YFSETQ. All of the isolated RNA was reverse transcribed with the High Capacity cDNA Reverse Transcription Kit, so expressed TCRB transcripts were sequenced. Deep immunoSEQ sequencing was applied to naive, central memory and regulatory T cell samples, giving an average of roughly 3.6 million total reads per sample. After sorted cells were lysed in RLT buffer, RNA was extracted with DNase-treated RNeasy Micro or Mini kits, with the choice depending on cell number. To prevent cross-contamination, every cell subset was processed on its own, while patient and healthy donor samples were processed together. The immunoSEQ multiplex PCR was used to amplify TCRB sequences from cDNA, yielding 87-bp fragments that span the CDR3 region. Sequencing of the amplicons was performed on the Illumina HiSeq platform. The study's own analysis went as follows. Synthetic template baselines were used to correct PCR bias computationally, reads within Hamming distance 2 were collapsed, and singletons that could not be merged were discarded. By aligning reads against IMGT, V, D and J genes, CDR3 length, and insertions or deletions at six rearrangement sites were assigned. Within each subset, clonotype counts were normalized to sorted cell number, after which true diversity and Gini coefficients were computed with the tcR R package. The overlap coefficient, calculated on TCRB nucleotide sequences, was used to measure repertoire sharing. Out-of-frame TCRB sequences from naive cells were analyzed to stand in for the pre-selection repertoire. TCRdb provides this immuneACCESS table in a form limited to in-frame rearrangements. Some clones are lacking; in checked studies, under half of them reflect an unresolved V gene, and why the rest are absent is not known. The D gene and trimming were derived from the DNA, and the V and J assignments and clone size from that table. In this sample the table shows 200,000 to 250,000 clones, 7.5% to 10% of which occur a single time. The top ten clones comprise just under 0.035% of the sample.

From each donor, a single peripheral blood sample of about 100 mL on average was drawn into heparinised tubes. A BD FACSAria II and a panel including CD45RO, CCR7, CD25, CD127, CD95 and CD27 were used to sort naive, central memory, regulatory and stem cell-like memory CD4+ T cells. Every sorted population had a purity above 95%. PBMCs were separated immediately by Lymphoprep density gradient centrifugation and were stained directly, without being cultured. So that batch effects would be minimized, each experiment stained and sorted samples in pairs, pairing one healthy donor with one patient. As concerns this clone: There is no known antigen for this receptor. No qualities accompany the bases; no much larger clone lies one base away.

Sequenced: naive CD4+ T cells from blood. The cell subset or site label on this specimen signifies: true naive CD4+ T cells. The rearranged segments are TRBV5-1 and TRBJ2-5; possibly the D gene is TRBD1, per 6 matching bases. This clonotype originated in a woman younger than 35 in good health. This receptor has the CDR3 CASSSTGTRQETQYF. Read as DNA, the sequence is TGCGCCAGCAGCTCGACCGGGACACGCCAAGAGACCCAGTACTTC. Joined to the reference TRBV5-1 and TRBJ2-5 proteins, this CDR3 gives the full variable domain: KAGVTQTPRYLIKTRGQQVTLSCSPISGHRSVSWYQQTPGQGLQFLFEYFSETQRNKGNFPGRFSGRQFSNSRSEMNVSTLELGDSALYLCASSSTGTRQETQYFGPGTRLLVL.